This T cell receptor (beta chain) was profiled in a study of shared clonotypes between healthy human individuals. Study-level information: CD8 memory received one plate per donor, CD8 naive two, CD4 memory three and CD4 naive three. General study findings and limits: Sharing across four donors was highest in naive CD4 (roughly 5%) and lowest in memory CD8 (roughly 0.4%).

Method: immunoSEQ multiplex PCR; TCRdb's copy keeps in-frame clones and lacks some. The sample records millions of clones, roughly 96% being singletons. Germline assignment: CDR1 SEHNR and CDR2 FQNEAQ (reference sequence). V shed 6 bases, J shed 4 bases, and the junction held 11 bases outside the gene matches. The CDR3 covers 16 residues. Remarks on this clone: Its matching antigen is unknown.

The chain links TRBV7-9 to TRBJ2-3; the match to TRBD2 covers 9 bases. The clonotype comes from a man younger than 30 in good health. Sequenced input: naive CD4+ T cells sorted from blood. Subset specified: CD45RA+ positively selected. CDR3 amino acids: CASRRTLAGSADTQYF. CDR3 nucleotide sequence: TGTGCCAGCAGGCGAACTCTAGCGGGGTCGGCAGATACGCAGTATTTT.